One and the same sample provided the 31 T cell receptor beta chains below, sequenced in a study of Graves' ophthalmopathy and Graves' hyperthyroidism. Amplification of TCR beta CDR3 regions used RNA transcripts. First-round RT-PCR used HTBI primers; second-round multiplex PCR followed. TCRdb independently ran MiXCR on the multiplex PCR reads; one entry per CDR3 protein. In the table there are roughly 400,000 distinct CDR3 sequences, 15% of which are singletons. Specimen: peripheral blood. The receptors derive from a woman between 18 and 29 years old with stable Graves' hyperthyroidism.

This clonotype was seen ten or more times. V usage is TRBV7-2 and J usage is TRBJ1-5; TRBD1 agrees at 8 bases. Germline-derived CDR1 and CDR2 are SGHTA and FQGNSA. The CDR3 runs to 14 residues. The V segment lost 6 bases and the J segment 6 bases; nucleotides outside the gene matches: 7. Here the CDR3 DNA reads TGTGCCAGCAGTTCCGGGACAGGATTTCAGCCCCAGCATTTT. Translating gives CASSSGTGFQPQHF.

This clonotype came up many times. The chain is built from TRBV10-3 and TRBJ1-1; no reliable D call. The ends were cut back, 7 bases at V and 0 bases at J, with 6 bases in the middle. The CDR3 contains 12 residues. From germline, CDR1 is ENHRY and CDR2 SYGVKD. The CDR3 region has the DNA TGTGCCATCACCGGAGTGAACACTGAAGCTTTCTTT. Translated: CAITGVNTEAFF.

The sample holds many counts of this clonotype. In DNA, the CDR3 is TGTGCCAGTAGTATGGGCAGGCCCATCTATAATTCACCCCTCCACTTT. This translates into CASSMGRPIYNSPLHF. The J gene is TRBJ1-6, the V gene TRBV19; D unclear. The V gene's germline CDR1 is LNHDA and CDR2 SQIVND (reference sequence). V lost 3 bases and J lost 3, with 12 bases in between. CDR3 size: 16 residues.

This clonotype was counted ten times or more. The V gene is TRBV12-3 or TRBV12-4, the J gene TRBJ1-6, with D tentatively TRBD1 (6 bases). V was pared by 6 bases and J by 9 bases, with 9 bases between. The CDR3 contains 12 residues. Here the CDR3 DNA reads TGTGCCAGCAGCTTCAGGGGTTCACCCCTCCACTTT. Encoded protein: CASSFRGSPLHF.

This clonotype was seen at least ten times. V gene TRBV2 combines with J gene TRBJ1-1, with 7 bases matching TRBD1. The CDR3 length is 18 residues. V was clipped by 1 base and J by 1 base; unmatched bases: 12. Germline V gene lookup returns CDR1 SNHLY and CDR2 FYNNEI. The CDR3 reads CASSEGGGGARPNTEAFF. The CDR3 DNA reads as TGTGCCAGCAGTGAAGGGGGAGGGGGCGCACGTCCGAACACTGAAGCTTTCTTT.

This clonotype came up many times. V gene TRBV7-2 combines with J gene TRBJ2-7; 8 bases line up with TRBD1. Per germline, CDR1 SGHTA and CDR2 FQGNSA. Losses at the gene ends were 4 bases for V and 4 bases for J; bases not matched to a gene: 3. This CDR3 has 13 amino acids. The CDR3 region is CASSSRTGYEQYF. CDR3 coding DNA: TGTGCCAGCAGCTCGAGGACAGGGTACGAGCAGTACTTC.

Many counts were recorded for this clonotype. This chain uses TRBV12-3 or TRBV12-4 with TRBJ1-2; TRBD1 might be the D (5 bases). The V end lost 10 bases, the J end lost 6 bases, and 12 bases lay between the germline ends. This CDR3 contains 11 residues. In DNA form, the CDR3 reads TGTGCCACCTCACAGGCTGATGGCTACACCTTC. As protein: CATSQADGYTF.

This clonotype was recorded many times. V is TRBV7-2 and J is TRBJ2-7; a possible D gene is TRBD1 (6 bases). Germline lookup yields CDR1 SGHTA and CDR2 FQGNSA. V was clipped by 7 bases and J by 0 bases, with 13 bases between them. This CDR3 region has 14 residues. This CDR3 reads CASKKQGSSYEQYF. The CDR3 region has the DNA TGTGCCAGCAAGAAACAGGGTAGCTCCTACGAGCAGTACTTC. Based on the CDR3 plus reference TRBV7-2 and TRBJ2-7, the full variable domain is GAGVSQSPSNKVTEKGKDVELRCDPISGHTALYWYRQSLGQGLEFLIYFQGNSAPDKSGLPSDRFSAERTGGSVSTLTIQRTQQEDSAVYLCASKKQGSSYEQYFGPGTRLTVT.

This clonotype was seen a handful of times. The chain uses TRBV4-1 and TRBJ1-3; TRBD1 is a possible D gene (6 bases). V was shortened by 4 bases and J by 2 bases, with 12 bases between the two germline ends. The CDR3 contains 15 residues. Germline assignment: CDR1 MGHRA and CDR2 YSYEKL. CDR3 loop: CASSPLRTAGNTIYF. In DNA form, the CDR3 reads TGCGCCAGCAGCCCACTAAGGACAGCTGGAAACACCATATATTTT.

This clonotype was seen at least ten times. The chain is built from TRBV12-3 or TRBV12-4 and TRBJ1-5; TRBD1 matches at 7 bases. This CDR3 region has 15 residues. Germline trimming cut 4 bases from V and 5 bases from J; bases unmatched to any gene: 8. CDR3 coding DNA: TGTGCCAGCAGTTCCCAGCACGGGACAGATCAGCCCCAGCATTTT. Translating it yields CASSSQHGTDQPQHF.

In this sample, this clonotype turned up many times. The rearrangement uses TRBV9 and TRBJ1-2; D gene uncertain. The CDR3 totals 15 residues. The ends were cut back, 3 bases at V and 3 bases at J, with 15 bases in the middle. Looked up from germline, CDR1 is SGDLS and CDR2 is YYNGEE. CDR3 residues: CASSAPGAFDYGYTF. The CDR3 bases are TGTGCCAGCAGCGCCCCAGGCGCTTTCGACTATGGCTACACCTTC.

This clonotype was seen a handful of times. The chain recombines TRBV29-1 with TRBJ2-1, with D uncertain. Looked up from germline, CDR1 is SQVTM and CDR2 is ANQGSEA. Trimming took 6 bases from V and 5 from J, leaving 11 bases between them. The CDR3 consists of 12 residues. As DNA, the CDR3 is TGCAGCGTCGACCGACGAAACAATGAGCAGTTCTTC. It encodes CSVDRRNNEQFF.

This clonotype was seen ten or more times. The V gene is TRBV2, the J gene TRBJ1-2; 10 bases map to TRBD1. The CDR3 totals 15 residues. The germline gives CDR1 SNHLY, CDR2 FYNNEI. J gave up 4 bases and V 6 bases, and 8 bases lay outside the gene matches. CDR3 nucleotides: TGTGCCAGCAGAGAGGGGGGACAGGGGACCTATGGCTACACCTTC. It codes for CASREGGQGTYGYTF.

V usage is TRBV9 and J usage is TRBJ2-2; D remains ambiguous. Germline V gene lookup returns CDR1 SGDLS and CDR2 YYNGEE. The CDR3 totals 16 residues. V was trimmed by 0 bases and J by 7 bases, leaving 16 bases between them. The CDR3 coding sequence is TGTGCCAGCAGCGTAGGAGACTCCCGTCTTGGCGGGGAGCTGTTTTTT. Protein product: CASSVGDSRLGGELFF.

This clonotype was observed at least ten times. This chain connects TRBV5-6 to TRBJ2-5; TRBD2 matches at 10 bases. CDR1 SGHDT and CDR2 YYEEEE come from the germline V gene. The CDR3 loop spans 16 amino acids. Trimming took 6 bases from V and 1 from J; bases not matched to a gene: 9. The CDR3: CASTLPGLASQETQYF. CDR3 sequence (DNA): TGTGCCAGCACCTTACCGGGACTAGCGTCCCAAGAGACCCAGTACTTC. Drawing the rest from reference TRBV5-6 and TRBJ2-5, the complete variable domain is DAGVTQSPTHLIKTRGQQVTLRCSPKSGHDTVSWYQQALGQGPQFIFQYYEEEERQRGNFPDRFSGHQFPNYSSELNVNALLLGDSALYLCASTLPGLASQETQYFGPGTRLLVL.

This clonotype was seen many times. V is TRBV12-3 or TRBV12-4 and J is TRBJ1-2; D is unresolved. The CDR3 length is 15 residues. V lost 5 bases, J lost 2 bases, and 15 bases lay in between. CDR3 amino acids: CASSPSFRLNYGYTF. Here the CDR3 DNA reads TGTGCCAGCAGTCCCTCCTTTCGGCTGAACTATGGCTACACCTTC.

This clonotype was observed a handful of times. The chain employs TRBV4-2 and TRBJ1-5, with TRBD1 as a possible D gene (6 bases). This CDR3 is 16 amino acids long. Germline assignment: CDR1 LGHNA and CDR2 YNFKEQ. V lost 0 bases and J lost 4, with 13 bases in between. CDR3 sequence: CASSQDLGGSNQPQHF. The DNA for the CDR3 is TGTGCCAGCAGCCAAGATCTAGGGGGGTCGAATCAGCCCCAGCATTTT.

Ten or more counts support this clonotype. J is TRBJ1-1 and V is TRBV25-1; possible D gene TRBD1, 6 bases. This CDR3 has 15 residues. The V gene's germline CDR1 is MGHDK and CDR2 SYGVNS. V lost 6 bases to trimming and J lost 3 bases, with 17 bases between them. The CDR3 protein is CASRATGLSHTEAFF. For the CDR3, the DNA is TGTGCCAGCAGAGCAACAGGGTTGTCGCACACTGAAGCTTTCTTT.

This clonotype occurred many times. The chain uses TRBV29-1 and TRBJ1-2; D is unclear. V was pared by 3 bases and J by 3 bases, with 11 bases between. CDR1 is SQVTM and CDR2 is ANQGSEA in the germline V gene. The CDR3 runs to 13 residues. The CDR3 loop is CSVERPGDYGYTF. The CDR3 region has the DNA TGCAGCGTTGAGCGACCGGGAGACTATGGCTACACCTTC. Variable domain in full (rest from reference TRBV29-1 and TRBJ1-2): SAVISQKPSRDICQRGTSLTIQCQVDSQVTMMFWYRQQPGQSLTLIATANQGSEATYESGFVIDKFPISRPNLTFSTLTVSNMSPEDSSIYLCSVERPGDYGYTFGSGTRLTVV.

The V call is TRBV3-1, the J call TRBJ2-5; 15 positions agree with TRBD2. Germline CDR1 and CDR2: LGHDT and YNNKEL (reference sequence). V gave up 4 bases and J gave up 0 bases; unmatched junction bases: 12. CDR3 length: 20 residues. The CDR3 coding sequence is TGTGCCAGCAGCCTCCGGACTAGCGGGGGGGCTAGCGGGTACCAAGAGACCCAGTACTTC. The encoded protein is CASSLRTSGGASGYQETQYF.

This clonotype was detected ten times or more. V usage is TRBV4-1 and J usage is TRBJ1-6; no clear D gene. The CDR3 sequence is 15 residues long. V was clipped by 0 bases and J by 6 bases, with 9 bases between them. The V gene's germline CDR1 is MGHRA and CDR2 YSYEKL. The CDR3 here is CASSQERTRNSPLHF. The CDR3, as DNA: TGCGCCAGCAGCCAAGAGCGGACCCGTAATTCACCCCTCCACTTT.

The sample holds many counts of this clonotype. This chain joins TRBV28 and TRBJ2-7; possible D gene TRBD1, 7 bases. The CDR3 has 16 residues. Germline-derived CDR1 and CDR2 are MDHEN and SYDVKM. The V end lost 4 bases, the J end lost 0 bases, and 16 bases lay between the germline ends. Here the CDR3 reads CASSWAGQRFSYEQYF. DNA of the CDR3: TGTGCCAGCAGTTGGGCGGGACAGCGCTTCTCCTACGAGCAGTACTTC.

The table lists this clonotype with many counts. The chain is built from TRBV12-5 and TRBJ1-1; tentatively, D is TRBD1 (5 bases). CDR3 length: 18 amino acids. Trimming took off 0 bases at V and 0 bases at J, with 17 bases between the two ends. In germline, CDR1 is LGHNT, CDR2 FRNRAP. The CDR3 coding sequence is TGTGCTAGTGGTTTGGTACGGGACGCGGCCAACCTGAACACTGAAGCTTTCTTT. It specifies CASGLVRDAANLNTEAFF. Based on the CDR3 plus reference TRBV12-5 and TRBJ1-1, the full variable domain is DARVTQTPRHKVTEMGQEVTMRCQPILGHNTVFWYRQTMMQGLELLAYFRNRAPLDDSGMPKDRFSAEMPDATLATLKIQPSEPRDSAVYFCASGLVRDAANLNTEAFFGQGTRLTVV.

The chain employs TRBV12-5 and TRBJ2-4; D might be TRBD2 (5 bases). Germline V gene lookup returns CDR1 LGHNT and CDR2 FRNRAP. The CDR3 has 17 amino acids. The germline V and J ends were trimmed by 0 bases and 8 bases, with 20 bases remaining between them. The CDR3 loop is CASGLVNPSLKRHIQYF. CDR3 bases: TGTGCTAGTGGTTTGGTAAACCCTAGCCTAAAAAGACACATTCAGTACTTC.

CDR3 residues: CASSEHPGDTEAFF. The CDR3 DNA follows: TGTGCCAGCAGCGAACACCCCGGGGACACTGAAGCTTTCTTT. This sequence joins TRBV6-1 and TRBJ1-1; D call uncertain. The V end lost 6 bases, the J end lost 3 bases, and 14 bases lay between the germline ends. The germline gives CDR1 MNHNS, CDR2 SASEGT. CDR3 size: 14 residues.

This clonotype showed up many times. The genes are TRBV6-2 or TRBV6-3 and TRBJ1-6; D perhaps matches TRBD1 (6 bases). V was pared by 11 bases and J by 6 bases, with 20 bases between. CDR3 size: 15 residues. The germline gives CDR1 MNHEY, CDR2 SVGEGT. The CDR3 nucleotides are TGTGCCGCCAGGGGAGCGTCTCTCGGTAATTCACCCCTCCACTTT. Translation: CAARGASLGNSPLHF.

This clonotype came up many times. The DNA for the CDR3 is TGTGCCAGCAGCTCCGAGGCAGGGGGCACTGAAGCTTTCTTT. Encoded protein: CASSSEAGGTEAFF. The rearrangement joins TRBV7-9 to TRBJ1-1, with 7 positions matching TRBD1. V was pared by 4 bases and J by 4 bases, with 6 bases of the junction left unmatched. The CDR3 length is 14 residues. Germline CDR1 reads SEHNR; CDR2 reads FQNEAQ (reference sequence).

Ten or more counts support this clonotype. This rearrangement joins TRBV7-2 to TRBJ1-1; D gene ambiguous. V was pared by 0 bases and J by 3 bases, with 8 bases between. This CDR3 spans 14 amino acids. CDR1 is SGHTA and CDR2 is FQGNSA in the germline V gene. CDR3 protein: CASSLATKDTEAFF. The CDR3 coding sequence is TGTGCCAGCAGCTTAGCGACTAAGGACACTGAAGCTTTCTTT.

This clonotype was seen many times. The chain has TRBV27 and TRBJ1-2; D unresolved. CDR3 length: 13 amino acids. Germline V lookup: CDR1 MNHEY, CDR2 SMNVEV (reference sequence). The ends were cut back, 6 bases at V and 5 bases at J, with 13 bases in the middle. For the CDR3, the DNA is TGTGCCAGCAGGAAATCGGGGTCGTATGGCTACACCTTC. It specifies CASRKSGSYGYTF.

This clonotype occurred many times. The J gene is TRBJ1-2, the V gene TRBV2; D may be TRBD1 (5 bases). The CDR3 is 15 amino acids. From germline, CDR1 is SNHLY and CDR2 FYNNEI. The V gene lost 4 bases and the J gene lost 4 bases, with 16 bases spanning the gap. The CDR3 sequence: CASSVRSGQGYGYTF. CDR3 coding DNA: TGTGCCAGCAGTGTCCGTTCAGGGCAGGGCTATGGCTACACCTTC.

This clonotype was observed at least ten times. The chain links TRBV12-3 or TRBV12-4 to TRBJ2-5; the D is unclear. The CDR3 consists of 13 residues. The V and J ends lost 3 bases and 5 bases respectively, with 10 bases between them. CDR3 in amino acids: CASSFMAPETQYF. CDR3 in DNA: TGTGCCAGCAGTTTTATGGCCCCGGAGACCCAGTACTTC.